The TCR beta chain under discussion was sequenced for a study of T-cell memory formation after mild COVID-19. Study-level findings and limits: Balance between CD4 and CD8 was seen in clones contracting day 15 to 85, and a CD4+ lean was seen in later expanders. Cross-reactive memory appears to have joined, as suggested by some responding clones showing up in pre-infection memory.

Employing constant-segment primers, 5'RACE generated TCR alpha and TCR beta cDNA libraries bearing sample barcodes and UMIs. TCRdb itself ran the 5' RACE reads through MiXCR, one entry per CDR3 protein. The repertoire holds 380,000 or so distinct CDR3 sequences, with around 13% as singletons. The CDR3 has 14 residues. The germline CDR1 and CDR2 sequences are SGHRS and YFSETQ. V was shortened by 3 bases and J by 0 bases, with 9 bases between the two germline ends. This clonotype has more than one count but fewer than ten. The antigen is undetermined. Sequencing input: PBMCs or a T cell subset sorted from them (not recorded which). The receptor's source is a man between 18 and 35 years old who had mild COVID-19 (a few samples of this study predate the infection). Cell type and time point are not known. This chain joins TRBV5-1 and TRBJ2-5; the D gene is possibly TRBD1 (6 bases). The CDR3 bases are TGCGCCAGCAGCTCGGGGACAAACCAAGAGACCCAGTACTTC. Encoded protein: CASSSGTNQETQYF.